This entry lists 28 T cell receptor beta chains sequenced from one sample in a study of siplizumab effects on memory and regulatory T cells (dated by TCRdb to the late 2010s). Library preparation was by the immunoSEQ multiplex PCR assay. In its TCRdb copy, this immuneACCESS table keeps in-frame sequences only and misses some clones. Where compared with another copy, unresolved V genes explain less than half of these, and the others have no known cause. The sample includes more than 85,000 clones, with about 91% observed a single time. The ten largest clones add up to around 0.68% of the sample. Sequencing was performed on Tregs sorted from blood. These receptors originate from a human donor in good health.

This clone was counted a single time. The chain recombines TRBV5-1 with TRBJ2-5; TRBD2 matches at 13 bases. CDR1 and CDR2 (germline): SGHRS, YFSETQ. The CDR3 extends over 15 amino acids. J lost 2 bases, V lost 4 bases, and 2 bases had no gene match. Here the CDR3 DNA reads TGCGCCAGCAGCACGGGACTAGCGGGGCAAGAGACCCAGTACTTC. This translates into CASSTGLAGQETQYF.

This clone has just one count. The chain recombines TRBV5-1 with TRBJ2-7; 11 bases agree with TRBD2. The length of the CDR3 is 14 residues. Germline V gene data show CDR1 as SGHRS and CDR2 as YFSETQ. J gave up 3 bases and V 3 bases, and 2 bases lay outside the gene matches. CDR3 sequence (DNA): TGCGCCAGCAGCTCTAGCGGGAGGAGCTACGAGCAGTACTTC. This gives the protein CASSSSGRSYEQYF.

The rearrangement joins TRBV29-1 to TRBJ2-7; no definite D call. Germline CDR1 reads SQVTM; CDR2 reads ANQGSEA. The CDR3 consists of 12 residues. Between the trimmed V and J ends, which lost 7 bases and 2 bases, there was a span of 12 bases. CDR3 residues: CSALTQTYEQYF. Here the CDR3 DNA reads TGCAGCGCCCTGACACAGACCTACGAGCAGTACTTC.

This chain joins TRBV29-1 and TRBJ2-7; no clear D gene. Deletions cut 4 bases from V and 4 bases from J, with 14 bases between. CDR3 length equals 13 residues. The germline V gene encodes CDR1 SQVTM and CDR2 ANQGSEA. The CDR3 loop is CSVGEGSLYEQYF. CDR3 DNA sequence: TGCAGCGTTGGGGAAGGCAGCCTTTACGAGCAGTACTTC.

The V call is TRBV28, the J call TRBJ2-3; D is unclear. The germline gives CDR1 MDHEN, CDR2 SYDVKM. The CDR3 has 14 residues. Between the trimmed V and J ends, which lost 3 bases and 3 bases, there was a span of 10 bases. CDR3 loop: CASSLHTMTDTQYF. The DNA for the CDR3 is TGTGCCAGCAGTTTGCACACTATGACAGATACGCAGTATTTT.

The CDR3, as DNA: TGTGCCAGCAACTCGTGGGGGCAGGAGACCCAGTACTTC. This gives the protein CASNSWGQETQYF. The chain couples TRBV5-6 to TRBJ2-5, with D possibly TRBD1 on 6 matching bases. The V gene lost 6 bases and the J gene lost 5 bases, with 14 bases spanning the gap. The CDR3 loop spans 13 amino acids. Germline V gene data show CDR1 as SGHDT and CDR2 as YYEEEE.

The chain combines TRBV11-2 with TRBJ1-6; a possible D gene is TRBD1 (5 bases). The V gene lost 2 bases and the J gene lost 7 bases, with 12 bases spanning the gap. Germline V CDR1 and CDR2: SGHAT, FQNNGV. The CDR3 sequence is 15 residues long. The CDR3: CASSLNLGGNSPLHF. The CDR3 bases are TGTGCCAGCAGCTTAAATTTGGGGGGAAATTCACCCCTCCACTTT.

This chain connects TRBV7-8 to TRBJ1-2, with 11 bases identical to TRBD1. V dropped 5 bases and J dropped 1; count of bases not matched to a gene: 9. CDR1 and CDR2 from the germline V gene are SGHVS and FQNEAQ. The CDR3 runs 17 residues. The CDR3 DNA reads TGTGCCAGCAGCCCAAGGACAGGGGGCTCTATTAACTATGGCTACACCTTC. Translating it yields CASSPRTGGSINYGYTF.

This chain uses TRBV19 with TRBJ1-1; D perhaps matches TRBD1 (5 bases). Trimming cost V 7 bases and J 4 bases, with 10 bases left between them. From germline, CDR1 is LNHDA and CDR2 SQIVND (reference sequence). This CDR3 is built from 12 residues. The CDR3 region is CASKEGFTEAFF. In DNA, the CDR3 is TGTGCCAGTAAAGAGGGGTTCACTGAAGCTTTCTTT. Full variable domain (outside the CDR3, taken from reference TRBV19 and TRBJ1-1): DGGITQSPKYLFRKEGQNVTLSCEQNLNHDAMYWYRQDPGQGLRLIYYSQIVNDFQKGDIAEGYSVSREKKESFPLTVTSAQKNPTAFYLCASKEGFTEAFFGQGTRLTVV.

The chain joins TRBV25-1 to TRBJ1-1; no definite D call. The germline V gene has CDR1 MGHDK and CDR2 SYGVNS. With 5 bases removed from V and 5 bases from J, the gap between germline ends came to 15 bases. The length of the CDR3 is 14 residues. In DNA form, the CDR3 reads TGTGCCAGCAGTACACAAGGGTCTCCGACTGAAGCTTTCTTT. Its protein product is CASSTQGSPTEAFF.

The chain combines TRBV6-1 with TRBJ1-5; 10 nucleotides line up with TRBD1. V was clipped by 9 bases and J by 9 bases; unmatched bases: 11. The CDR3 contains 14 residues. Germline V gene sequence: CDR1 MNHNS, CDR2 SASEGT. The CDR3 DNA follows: TGTGCCAGTACCGACAGGGGGCCGCCGTGGCCCCAGCATTTT. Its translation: CASTDRGPPWPQHF.

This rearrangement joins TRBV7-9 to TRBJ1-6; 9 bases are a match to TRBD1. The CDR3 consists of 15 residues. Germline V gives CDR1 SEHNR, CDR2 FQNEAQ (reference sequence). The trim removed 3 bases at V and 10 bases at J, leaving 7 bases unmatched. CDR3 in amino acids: CASSFTDRGNSPLHF. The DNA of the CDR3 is TGTGCCAGCAGCTTTACGGACAGGGGAAACTCACCCCTCCACTTT.

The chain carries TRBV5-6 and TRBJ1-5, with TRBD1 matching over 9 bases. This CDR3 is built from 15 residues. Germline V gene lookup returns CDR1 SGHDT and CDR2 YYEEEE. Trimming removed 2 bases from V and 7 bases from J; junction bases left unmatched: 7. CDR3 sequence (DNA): TGTGCCAGCAGCTTAGACAGGGGGGTTGGGCAGCCCCAGCATTTT. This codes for CASSLDRGVGQPQHF.

CDR3 loop: CASSPRTANTGELFF. CDR3 nucleotide sequence: TGTGCCAGCTCACCACGTACCGCTAACACCGGGGAGCTGTTTTTT. The chain joins TRBV18 to TRBJ2-2; no reliable D call. Trimming stripped 1 base from V and 2 bases from J, with 8 bases between. Germline CDR1 and CDR2: KGHSH and LQKENI. This CDR3 contains 15 residues.

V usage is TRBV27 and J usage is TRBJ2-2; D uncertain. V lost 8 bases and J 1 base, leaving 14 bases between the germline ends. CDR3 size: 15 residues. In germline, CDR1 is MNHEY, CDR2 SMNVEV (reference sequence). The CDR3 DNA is TGTGCCAGCGATTGGCACGCAGAGAACACCGGGGAGCTGTTTTTT. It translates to CASDWHAENTGELFF.

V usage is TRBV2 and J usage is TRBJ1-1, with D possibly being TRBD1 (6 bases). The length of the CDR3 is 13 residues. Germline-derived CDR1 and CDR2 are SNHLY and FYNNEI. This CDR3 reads CAVKGGANTEAFF. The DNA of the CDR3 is TGTGCTGTTAAGGGGGGTGCCAACACTGAAGCTTTCTTT.

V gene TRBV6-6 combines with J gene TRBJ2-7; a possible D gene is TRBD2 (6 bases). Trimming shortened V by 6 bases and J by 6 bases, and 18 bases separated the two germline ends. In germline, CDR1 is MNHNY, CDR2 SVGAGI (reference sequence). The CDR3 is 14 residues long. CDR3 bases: TGTGCCAGCAGCCCTGGGACTCCCTCGACCGAGCAGTACTTC. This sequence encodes CASSPGTPSTEQYF.

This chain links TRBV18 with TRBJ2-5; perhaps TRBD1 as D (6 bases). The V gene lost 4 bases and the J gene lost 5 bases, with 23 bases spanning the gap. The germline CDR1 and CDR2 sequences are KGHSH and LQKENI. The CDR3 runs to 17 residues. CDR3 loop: CASSLRGGQSYLETQYF. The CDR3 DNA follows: TGTGCCAGCTCACTTCGGGGTGGACAGAGTTATTTGGAGACCCAGTACTTC.

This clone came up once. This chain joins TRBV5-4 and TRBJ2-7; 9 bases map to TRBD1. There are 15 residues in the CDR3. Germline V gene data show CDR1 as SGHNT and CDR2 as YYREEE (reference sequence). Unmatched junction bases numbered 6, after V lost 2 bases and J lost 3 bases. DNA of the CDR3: TGTGCCAGCAGCTTCTGGACAGGGGCCCACTACGAGCAGTACTTC. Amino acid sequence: CASSFWTGAHYEQYF.

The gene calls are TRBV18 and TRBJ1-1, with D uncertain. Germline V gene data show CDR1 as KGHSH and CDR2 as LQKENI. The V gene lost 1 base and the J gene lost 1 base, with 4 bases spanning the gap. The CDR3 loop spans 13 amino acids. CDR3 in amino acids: CASSPRTNTEAFF. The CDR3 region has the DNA TGTGCCAGCTCACCACGGACGAACACTGAAGCTTTCTTT.

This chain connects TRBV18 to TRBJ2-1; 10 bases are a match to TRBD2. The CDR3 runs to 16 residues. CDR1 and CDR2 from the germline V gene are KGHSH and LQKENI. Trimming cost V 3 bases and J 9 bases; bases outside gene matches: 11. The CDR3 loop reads CASSPTSGVFGSEQFF. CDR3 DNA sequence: TGTGCCAGCTCACCTACTAGCGGGGTCTTCGGCAGTGAGCAGTTCTTC.

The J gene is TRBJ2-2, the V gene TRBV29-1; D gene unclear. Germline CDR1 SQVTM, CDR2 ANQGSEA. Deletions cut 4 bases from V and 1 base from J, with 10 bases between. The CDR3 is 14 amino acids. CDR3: CSVGTVQNTGELFF. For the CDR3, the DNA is TGCAGCGTTGGAACGGTTCAGAACACCGGGGAGCTGTTTTTT.

The CDR3 sequence is CASSFRGDRGTLRGKLFF. As DNA, the CDR3 is TGTGCCAGCAGTTTCCGAGGGGACAGGGGGACCCTACGAGGAAAACTGTTTTTT. V is TRBV27 and J is TRBJ1-4; 11 nucleotides line up with TRBD1. The CDR3 spans 18 residues. CDR1 is MNHEY and CDR2 is SMNVEV in the germline V gene (reference sequence). After removal of 3 bases from V and 10 bases from J, the junction contained 16 bases not matched to a gene.

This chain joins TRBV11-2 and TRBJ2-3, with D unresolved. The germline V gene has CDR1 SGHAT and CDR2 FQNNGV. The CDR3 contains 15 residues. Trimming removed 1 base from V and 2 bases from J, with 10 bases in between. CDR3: CASSLGGSPTDTQYF. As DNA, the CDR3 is TGTGCCAGCAGCTTAGGCGGATCCCCCACAGATACGCAGTATTTT.

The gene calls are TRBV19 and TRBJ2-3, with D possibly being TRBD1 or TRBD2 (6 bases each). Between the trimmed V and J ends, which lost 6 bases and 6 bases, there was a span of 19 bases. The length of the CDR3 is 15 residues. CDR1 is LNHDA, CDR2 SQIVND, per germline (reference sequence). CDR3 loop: CASSPWGARADTQYF. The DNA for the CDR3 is TGTGCCAGTAGCCCGTGGGGGGCGCGGGCTGATACGCAGTATTTT.

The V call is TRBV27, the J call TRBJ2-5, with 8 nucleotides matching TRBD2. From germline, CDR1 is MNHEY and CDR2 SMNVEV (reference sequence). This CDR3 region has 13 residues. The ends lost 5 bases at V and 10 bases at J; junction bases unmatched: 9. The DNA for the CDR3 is TGTGCCAGCAGTGGCCTAGCGGGCCTCGGCCAGTACTTC. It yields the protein CASSGLAGLGQYF.

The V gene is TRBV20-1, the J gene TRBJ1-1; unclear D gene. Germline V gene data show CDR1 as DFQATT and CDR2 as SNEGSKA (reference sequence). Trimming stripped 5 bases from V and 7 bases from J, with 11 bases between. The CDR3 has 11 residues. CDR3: CSAEPWGEAFF. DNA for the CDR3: TGCAGTGCTGAACCATGGGGTGAAGCTTTCTTT.

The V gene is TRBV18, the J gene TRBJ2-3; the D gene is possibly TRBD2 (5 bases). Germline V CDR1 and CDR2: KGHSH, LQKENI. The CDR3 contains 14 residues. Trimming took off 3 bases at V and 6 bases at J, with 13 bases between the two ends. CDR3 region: CASSPALAGDTQYF. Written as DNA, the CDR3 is TGTGCCAGCTCACCTGCCCTAGCCGGTGATACGCAGTATTTT.